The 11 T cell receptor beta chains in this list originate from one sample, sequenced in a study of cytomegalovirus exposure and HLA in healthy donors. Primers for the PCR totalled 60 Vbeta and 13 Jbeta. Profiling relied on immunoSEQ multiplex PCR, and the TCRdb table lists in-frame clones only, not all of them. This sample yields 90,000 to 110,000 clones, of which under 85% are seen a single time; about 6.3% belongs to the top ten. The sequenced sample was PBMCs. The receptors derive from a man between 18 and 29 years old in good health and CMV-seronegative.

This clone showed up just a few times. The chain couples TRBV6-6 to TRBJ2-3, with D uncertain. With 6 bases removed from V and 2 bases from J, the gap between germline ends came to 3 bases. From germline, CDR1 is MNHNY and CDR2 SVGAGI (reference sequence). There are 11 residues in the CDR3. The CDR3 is CASRATDTQYF. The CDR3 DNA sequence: TGTGCCAGCAGAGCCACAGATACGCAGTATTTT.

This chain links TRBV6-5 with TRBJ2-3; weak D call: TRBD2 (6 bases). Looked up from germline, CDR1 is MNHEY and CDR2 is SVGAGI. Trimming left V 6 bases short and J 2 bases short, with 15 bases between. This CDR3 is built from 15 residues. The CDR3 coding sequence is TGTGCCAGCAGCCCTCTCGGGGGACTCACAGATACGCAGTATTTT. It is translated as CASSPLGGLTDTQYF.

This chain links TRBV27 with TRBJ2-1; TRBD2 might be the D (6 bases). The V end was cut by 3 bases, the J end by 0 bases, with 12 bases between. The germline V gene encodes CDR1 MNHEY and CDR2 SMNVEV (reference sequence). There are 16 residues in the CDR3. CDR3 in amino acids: CASSLEGPTSYNEQFF. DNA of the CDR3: TGTGCCAGCAGTTTGGAGGGACCCACCTCCTACAATGAGCAGTTCTTC.

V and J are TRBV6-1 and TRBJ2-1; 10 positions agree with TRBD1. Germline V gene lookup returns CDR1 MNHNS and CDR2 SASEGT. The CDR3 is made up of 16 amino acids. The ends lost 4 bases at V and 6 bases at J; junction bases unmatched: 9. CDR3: CASSVTGTGVGNEQFF. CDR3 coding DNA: TGTGCCAGCAGTGTCACTGGGACAGGGGTTGGCAATGAGCAGTTCTTC.

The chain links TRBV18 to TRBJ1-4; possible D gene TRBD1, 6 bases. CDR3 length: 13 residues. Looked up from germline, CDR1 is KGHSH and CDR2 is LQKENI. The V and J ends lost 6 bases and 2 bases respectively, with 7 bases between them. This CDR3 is CASSGATNEKLFF. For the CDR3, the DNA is TGTGCCAGCTCGGGGGCCACTAATGAAAAACTGTTTTTT.

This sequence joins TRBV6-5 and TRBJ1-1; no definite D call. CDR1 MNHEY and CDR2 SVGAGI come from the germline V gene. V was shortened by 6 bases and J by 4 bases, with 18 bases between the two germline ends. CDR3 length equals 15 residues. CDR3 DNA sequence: TGTGCCAGCAGACCACCCATTAGTTCATTCACTGAAGCTTTCTTT. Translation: CASRPPISSFTEAFF.

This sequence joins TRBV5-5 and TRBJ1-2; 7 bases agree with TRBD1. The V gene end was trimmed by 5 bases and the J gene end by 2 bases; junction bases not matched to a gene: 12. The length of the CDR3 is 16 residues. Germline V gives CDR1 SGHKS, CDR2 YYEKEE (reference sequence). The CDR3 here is CASRPGQSFINYGYTF. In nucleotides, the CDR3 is TGTGCCAGCAGACCGGGACAGAGCTTCATCAACTATGGCTACACCTTC.

Here the CDR3 reads CASSYGTRRETQYF. CDR3 in DNA: TGTGCCAGCAGTTACGGGACACGGAGAGAGACCCAGTACTTC. The chain has TRBV6-5 and TRBJ2-5; D is possibly TRBD1 (6 bases). Germline V CDR1 and CDR2: MNHEY, SVGAGI. The CDR3 has 14 amino acids. V gave up 2 bases and J gave up 4 bases, with 11 bases separating them.

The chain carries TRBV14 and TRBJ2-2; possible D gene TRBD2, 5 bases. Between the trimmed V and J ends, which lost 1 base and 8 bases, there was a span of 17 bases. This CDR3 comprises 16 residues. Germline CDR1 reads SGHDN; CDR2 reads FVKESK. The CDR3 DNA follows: TGTGCCAGCAGCCAAGTTATGGCTAGCCCCCCTGGGGAGCTGTTTTTT. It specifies CASSQVMASPPGELFF.

The CDR3 region has the DNA TGTGCCAGCAGTCCCCTTTTCACGGGGAGTGGCTACACCTTC. It codes for CASSPLFTGSGYTF. This rearrangement joins TRBV6-5 to TRBJ1-2, with D hard to call. Trimming took off 5 bases at V and 7 bases at J, with 17 bases between the two ends. CDR1 and CDR2 from the germline V gene are MNHEY and SVGAGI. This CDR3 has 14 amino acids.

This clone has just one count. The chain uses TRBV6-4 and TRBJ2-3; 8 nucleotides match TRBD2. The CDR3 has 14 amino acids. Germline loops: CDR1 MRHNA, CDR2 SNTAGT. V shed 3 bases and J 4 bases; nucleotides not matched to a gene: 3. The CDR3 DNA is TGTGCCAGCAGTGATCTCGGGGGGGCAGATACGCAGTATTTT. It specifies CASSDLGGADTQYF.